A selection of T cell receptor beta chains follows, all from one sample in a study of cytomegalovirus exposure and HLA in healthy donors. The data were produced by immunoSEQ multiplex PCR, yet TCRdb's version contains in-frame clones alone and is incomplete. The sample records about 180,000 clones, 75% to 85% being singletons. Sequenced input: PBMCs. The receptors here all came from a girl under 10 years old in good health and CMV-seropositive. CDR3s include the opening cysteine and the closing phenylalanine or tryptophan. Each record gives: V gene, J gene, clone size, D gene, CDR3 protein, CDR3 DNA. D genes are given only for firm matches. Expanded clones are given a class, and other clones once, few, many or no size at all.

TRBV28	TRBJ2-1	NA	NA	CASSNPVVVYEQFF	TGTGCCAGCAGTAACCCCGTGGTAGTTTATGAGCAGTTCTTC
TRBV6-1	TRBJ2-7	NA	TRBD1	CATLPTGNTYEQYF	TGTGCCACCCTCCCGACAGGGAATACCTACGAGCAGTACTTC
TRBV9	TRBJ1-1	NA	NA	CASSVRGDTEAFF	TGTGCCAGCAGCGTCAGGGGTGACACTGAAGCTTTCTTT
TRBV5-1	TRBJ1-2	NA	NA	CASSQVGQGRDYGYTF	TGCGCCAGCAGCCAGGTCGGACAAGGGCGAGACTATGGCTACACCTTC
TRBV5-1	TRBJ1-2	once	TRBD1	CASSSLQGVGYGYTF	TGCGCCAGCAGCTCACTACAGGGGGTAGGGTATGGCTACACCTTC
TRBV6-1	TRBJ1-2	once	NA	CASSERRGASYTF	TGTGCCAGCAGTGAAAGGCGGGGGGCTAGCTACACCTTC
TRBV5-1	TRBJ2-1	NA	NA	CASDGVWSYNEQFF	TGCGCCAGCGACGGAGTATGGTCCTACAATGAGCAGTTCTTC
TRBV9	TRBJ2-3	NA	NA	CASSSPSGIDTQYF	TGTGCCAGCAGCTCTCCTTCAGGGATAGATACGCAGTATTTT
TRBV5-1	TRBJ1-1	NA	NA	CASSSHGGAEAFF	TGCGCCAGCAGCTCCCACGGGGGGGCAGAAGCTTTCTTT
TRBV5-1	TRBJ2-2	NA	NA	CASSPGQSVSGRPGELFF	TGCGCCAGCAGCCCAGGACAGAGTGTTTCCGGCCGGCCCGGGGAGCTGTTTTTT
TRBV5-1	TRBJ2-7	NA	TRBD2	CASSPGGPGTSGAGSYEQYF	TGCGCCAGCAGCCCGGGGGGACCCGGGACTAGCGGTGCGGGCTCCTACGAGCAGTACTTC
TRBV5-1	TRBJ1-3	NA	NA	CASSLGTDASGNTIYF	TGCGCCAGCAGCTTGGGGACAGACGCCTCTGGAAACACCATATATTTT
TRBV5-1	TRBJ2-7	NA	TRBD2	CASSSGALAGGLTYEQYF	TGCGCCAGCAGCTCCGGTGCGCTAGCGGGAGGGCTCACGTACGAGCAGTACTTC
TRBV10-1	TRBJ2-3	NA	NA	CASSDRGNLPVDTQYF	TGCGCCAGCAGTGATAGAGGGAATCTCCCTGTGGATACGCAGTATTTT
TRBV5-1	TRBJ2-3	once	NA	CASSTGNRTDTQYF	TGCGCCAGCAGCACAGGGAATAGAACAGATACGCAGTATTTT
TRBV7-9	TRBJ2-1	NA	NA	CASIARGRGGEQFF	TGTGCCAGCATTGCTCGGGGAAGGGGGGGTGAGCAGTTCTTC
TRBV10-1	TRBJ2-1	few	TRBD2	CASSSSGLANYNEQFF	TGCGCCAGCAGTAGTTCGGGACTAGCGAACTACAATGAGCAGTTCTTC
TRBV6-6	TRBJ2-3	NA	TRBD2	CASSVPSSGGDNTQYF	TGTGCCAGCAGTGTCCCCTCTAGCGGGGGGGATAATACGCAGTATTTT
TRBV7-3	TRBJ2-7	NA	NA	CASSARGGDEQYF	TGTGCCAGCAGCGCTCGAGGGGGGGACGAGCAGTACTTC
TRBV6-5	TRBJ1-6	NA	TRBD1	CASSSPNRQGRSPLHF	TGTGCCAGCAGTTCACCGAACCGACAGGGACGCTCACCCCTCCACTTT